One T cell receptor beta chain is described in this entry. Its antigen is undetermined. The record originates from a study of T cell responses to AZD1222 COVID-19 vaccine. Study-level results: In the spike-specific TCR repertoire, nearly half reportedly target unmutated variant regions. Spike-spanning, vaccine-associated CD4 TCRs were dominant at 160-218 and 743-854.

Generated by immunoSEQ multiplex PCR, the TCRdb table keeps only in-frame clones and is missing some. The table has some 130,000 clones, roughly 91% seen once; the top ten hold around 6.5%. The V gene lost 2 bases and the J gene lost 0 bases, with 17 bases spanning the gap. Germline CDR1 is LGHDT and CDR2 is YNNKEL (reference sequence). The length of the CDR3 is 18 residues. Second doses that came at about 4 or about 12 weeks were put together. The specimen was peripheral blood, collected 28 days after the second AZD1222 dose. The clonotype comes from an adult who received the AZD1222 COVID-19 vaccine. The chain carries TRBV3-1 (or the pseudogene TRBV3-2) and TRBJ1-3, with unresolved D. The chain's CDR3 is CASSQHRQPLLSGNTIYF. Written as DNA, the CDR3 is TGTGCCAGCAGCCAACATAGGCAGCCGCTCCTCTCTGGAAACACCATATATTTT.